The text below deals with one T cell receptor (beta chain). Cohorts were assigned according to the clinical history that participants reported. Among Cohort 3 donors, those recovered had two negative PCRs, clearance, or symptom resolution. Per the original methods: Amplified reference gene primers provided the basis for estimating nucleated cell counts. Assay used: immunoSEQ multiplex PCR; TCRdb lists only in-frame clones, some missing. That table furnishes V, J and clone size, whereas the DNA furnished D and trimming. The data show about 400,000 clones, with about 90% seen just once and almost 3% held by the top ten. The CDR3 runs 13 residues. Germline values: CDR1 LGHDT, CDR2 YNNKEL (reference sequence). V was pared by 3 bases and J by 5 bases, with 8 bases between. The data were taken from a study of blood T cell repertoires in COVID-19.

The chain recombines TRBV3-1 (or the pseudogene TRBV3-2) with TRBJ2-1, with D maybe TRBD1 (6 bases). The source material was PBMCs or T cells enriched from blood (not recorded which). The origin of this receptor is a woman aged 30 to 39 who had recovered from COVID-19. The CDR3 loop is CASSQDRDNEQFF. CDR3 sequence (DNA): TGTGCCAGCAGCCAGGACAGAGACAATGAGCAGTTCTTC.